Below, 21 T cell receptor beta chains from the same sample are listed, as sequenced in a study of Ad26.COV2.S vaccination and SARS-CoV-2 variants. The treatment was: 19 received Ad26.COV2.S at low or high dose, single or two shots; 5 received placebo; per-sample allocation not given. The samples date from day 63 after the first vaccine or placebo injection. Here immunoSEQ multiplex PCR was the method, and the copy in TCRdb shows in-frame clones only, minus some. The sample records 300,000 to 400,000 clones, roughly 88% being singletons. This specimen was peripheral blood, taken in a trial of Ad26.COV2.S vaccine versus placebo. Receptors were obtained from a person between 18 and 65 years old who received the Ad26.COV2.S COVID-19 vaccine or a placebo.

CDR3 nucleotide sequence: TGTGCCACCAGCAGACCCGGGACAGGGGAATGGAATGAGCAGTTCTTC. This codes for CATSRPGTGEWNEQFF. The V call is TRBV15, the J call TRBJ2-1, with TRBD1 identical over 10 bases. V lost 2 bases to trimming and J lost 7 bases; unmatched junction nucleotides: 8. Germline CDR1 is LNHNV and CDR2 is YYDKDF (reference sequence). The CDR3 totals 16 residues.

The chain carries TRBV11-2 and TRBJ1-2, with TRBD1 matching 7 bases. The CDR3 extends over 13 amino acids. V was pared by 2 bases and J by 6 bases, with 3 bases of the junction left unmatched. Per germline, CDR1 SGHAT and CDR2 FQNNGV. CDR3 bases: TGTGCCAGCAGCTTATGGGACAGAGATGGCTACACCTTC. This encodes CASSLWDRDGYTF.

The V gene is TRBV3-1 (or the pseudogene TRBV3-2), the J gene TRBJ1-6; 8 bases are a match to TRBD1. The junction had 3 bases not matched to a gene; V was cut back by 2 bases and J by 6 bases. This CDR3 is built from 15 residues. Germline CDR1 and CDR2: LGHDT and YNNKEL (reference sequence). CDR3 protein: CASSQLQGVNSPLHF. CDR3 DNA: TGTGCCAGCAGCCAATTACAGGGGGTTAATTCACCCCTCCACTTT.

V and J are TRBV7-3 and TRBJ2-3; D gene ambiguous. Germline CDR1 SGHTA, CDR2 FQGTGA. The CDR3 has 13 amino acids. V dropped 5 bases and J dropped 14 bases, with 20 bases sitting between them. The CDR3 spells CASSLDRTSSPYF. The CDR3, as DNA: TGTGCCAGCAGCCTGGATCGGACCTCGAGTCCGTATTTT.

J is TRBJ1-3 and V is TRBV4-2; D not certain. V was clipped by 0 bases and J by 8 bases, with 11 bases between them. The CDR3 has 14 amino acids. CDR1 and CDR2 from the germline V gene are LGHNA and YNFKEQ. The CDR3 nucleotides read TGTGCCAGCAGCCAAGAAAACGCCGGGGACACCATATATTTT. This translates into CASSQENAGDTIYF.

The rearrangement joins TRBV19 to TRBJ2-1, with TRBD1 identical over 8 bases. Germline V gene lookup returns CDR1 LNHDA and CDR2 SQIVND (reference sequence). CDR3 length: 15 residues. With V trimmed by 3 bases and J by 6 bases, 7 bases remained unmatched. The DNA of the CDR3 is TGTGCCAGTAGTATCCTCAGGGGGCAGATCAATGAGCAGTTCTTC. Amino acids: CASSILRGQINEQFF.

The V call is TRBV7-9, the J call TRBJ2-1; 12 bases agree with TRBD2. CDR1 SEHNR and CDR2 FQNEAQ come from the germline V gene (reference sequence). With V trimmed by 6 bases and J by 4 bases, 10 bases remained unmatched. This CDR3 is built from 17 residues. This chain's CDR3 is CASSFPLAGGTYNEQFF. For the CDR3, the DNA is TGTGCCAGCAGTTTCCCCCTAGCGGGAGGGACTTACAATGAGCAGTTCTTC.

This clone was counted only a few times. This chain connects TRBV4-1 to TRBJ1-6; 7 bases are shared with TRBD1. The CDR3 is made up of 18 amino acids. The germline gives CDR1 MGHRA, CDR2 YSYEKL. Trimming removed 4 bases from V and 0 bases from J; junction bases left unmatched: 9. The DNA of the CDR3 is TGCGCCAGCAGCCCCGCAGGGGGAGTGAGCTCCTATAATTCACCCCTCCACTTT. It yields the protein CASSPAGGVSSYNSPLHF.

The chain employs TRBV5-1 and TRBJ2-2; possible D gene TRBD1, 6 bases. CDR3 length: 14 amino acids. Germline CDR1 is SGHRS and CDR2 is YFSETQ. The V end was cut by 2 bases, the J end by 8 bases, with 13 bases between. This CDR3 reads CASSFSGAPGELFF. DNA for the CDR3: TGCGCCAGCAGCTTTTCAGGGGCTCCGGGGGAGCTGTTTTTT.

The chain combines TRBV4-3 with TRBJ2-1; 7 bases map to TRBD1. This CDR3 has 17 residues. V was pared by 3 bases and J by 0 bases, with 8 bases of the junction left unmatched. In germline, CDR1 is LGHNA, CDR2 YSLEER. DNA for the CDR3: TGCGCCAGCAGCCACAAAACAACAGGGGCCTCCTACAATGAGCAGTTCTTC. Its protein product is CASSHKTTGASYNEQFF.

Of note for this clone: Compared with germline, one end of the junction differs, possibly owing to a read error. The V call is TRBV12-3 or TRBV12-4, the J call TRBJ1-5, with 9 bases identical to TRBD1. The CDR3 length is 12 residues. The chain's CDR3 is CASRGETGGIYF. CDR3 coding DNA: TGTGCCAGCAGGGGAGAGACAGGGGGTATCTATTTT.

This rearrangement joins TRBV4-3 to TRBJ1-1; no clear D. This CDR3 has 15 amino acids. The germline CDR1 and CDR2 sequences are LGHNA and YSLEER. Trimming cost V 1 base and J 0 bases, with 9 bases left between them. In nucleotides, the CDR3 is TGCGCCAGCAGCCAAGCCGCCAGGTTGAACACTGAAGCTTTCTTT. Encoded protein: CASSQAARLNTEAFF.

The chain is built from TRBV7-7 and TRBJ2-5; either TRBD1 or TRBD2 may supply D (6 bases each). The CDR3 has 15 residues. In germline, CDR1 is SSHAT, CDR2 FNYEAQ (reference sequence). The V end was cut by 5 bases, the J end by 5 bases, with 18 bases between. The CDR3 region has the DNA TGTGCCAGCAGCGTAGTAGGGGGGATGATGGAGACCCAGTACTTC. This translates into CASSVVGGMMETQYF.

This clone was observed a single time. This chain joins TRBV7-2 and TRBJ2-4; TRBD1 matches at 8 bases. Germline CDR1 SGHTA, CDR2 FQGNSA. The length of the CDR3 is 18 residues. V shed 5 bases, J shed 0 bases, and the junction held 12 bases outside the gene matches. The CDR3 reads CASSPQGASLRAKNIQYF. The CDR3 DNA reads TGTGCCAGCAGCCCCCAGGGGGCATCGTTGAGAGCCAAAAACATTCAGTACTTC.

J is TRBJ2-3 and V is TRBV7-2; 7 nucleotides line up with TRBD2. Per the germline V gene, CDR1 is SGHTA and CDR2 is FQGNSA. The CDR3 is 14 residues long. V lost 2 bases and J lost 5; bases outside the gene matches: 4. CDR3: CASSLTTSVDTQYF. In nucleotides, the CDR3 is TGTGCCAGCAGCTTAACTACTAGCGTAGATACGCAGTATTTT. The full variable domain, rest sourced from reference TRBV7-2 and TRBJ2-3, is GAGVSQSPSNKVTEKGKDVELRCDPISGHTALYWYRQSLGQGLEFLIYFQGNSAPDKSGLPSDRFSAERTGGSVSTLTIQRTQQEDSAVYLCASSLTTSVDTQYFGPGTRLTVL.

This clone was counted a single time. The CDR3 spells CAWTPQAGNTIYF. The CDR3 nucleotides are TGTGCCTGGACCCCCCAAGCCGGAAACACCATATATTTT. The chain has TRBV30 and TRBJ1-3; D not certain. CDR3 size: 13 residues. CDR1 is GTSNPN, CDR2 SVGIG, per germline (reference sequence). Trimming cost V 4 bases and J 4 bases, with 11 bases left between them.

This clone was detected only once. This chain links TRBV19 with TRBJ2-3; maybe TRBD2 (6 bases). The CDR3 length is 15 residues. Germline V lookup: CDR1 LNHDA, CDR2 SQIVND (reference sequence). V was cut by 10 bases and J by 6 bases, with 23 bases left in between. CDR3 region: CATLDSGTFQDTQYF. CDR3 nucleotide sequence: TGTGCCACCCTCGATTCGGGGACTTTCCAGGATACGCAGTATTTT.

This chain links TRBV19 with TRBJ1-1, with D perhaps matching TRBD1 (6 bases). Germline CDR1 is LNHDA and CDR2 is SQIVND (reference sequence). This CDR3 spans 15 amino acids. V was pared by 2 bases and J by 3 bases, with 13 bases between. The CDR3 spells CASSILEGVDTEAFF. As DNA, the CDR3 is TGTGCCAGTAGTATACTCGAGGGGGTTGACACTGAAGCTTTCTTT. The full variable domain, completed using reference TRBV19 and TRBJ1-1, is DGGITQSPKYLFRKEGQNVTLSCEQNLNHDAMYWYRQDPGQGLRLIYYSQIVNDFQKGDIAEGYSVSREKKESFPLTVTSAQKNPTAFYLCASSILEGVDTEAFFGQGTRLTVV.

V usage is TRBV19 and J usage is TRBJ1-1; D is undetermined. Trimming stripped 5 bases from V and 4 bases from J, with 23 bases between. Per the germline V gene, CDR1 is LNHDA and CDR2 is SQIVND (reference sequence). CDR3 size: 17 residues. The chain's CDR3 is CASSVTAGRRHGTEAFF. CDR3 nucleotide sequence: TGTGCCAGTAGTGTAACGGCAGGCAGGCGGCACGGCACTGAAGCTTTCTTT.

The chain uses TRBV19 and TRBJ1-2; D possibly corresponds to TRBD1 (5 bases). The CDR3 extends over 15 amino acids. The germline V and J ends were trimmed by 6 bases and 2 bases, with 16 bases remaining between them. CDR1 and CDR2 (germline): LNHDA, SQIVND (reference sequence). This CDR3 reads CASRGDGSVNYGYTF. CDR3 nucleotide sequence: TGTGCCAGTAGGGGGGACGGATCGGTGAACTATGGCTACACCTTC.

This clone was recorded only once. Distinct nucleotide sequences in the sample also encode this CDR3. CDR3 in DNA: TGTGCCAGTAGTATAGGCGGGGATCAGCCCCAGCATTTT. Amino acids: CASSIGGDQPQHF. The chain links TRBV19 to TRBJ1-5; D is unclear. The length of the CDR3 is 13 residues. The V gene lost 1 base and the J gene lost 5 bases, with 6 bases spanning the gap. Germline assignment: CDR1 LNHDA and CDR2 SQIVND (reference sequence).